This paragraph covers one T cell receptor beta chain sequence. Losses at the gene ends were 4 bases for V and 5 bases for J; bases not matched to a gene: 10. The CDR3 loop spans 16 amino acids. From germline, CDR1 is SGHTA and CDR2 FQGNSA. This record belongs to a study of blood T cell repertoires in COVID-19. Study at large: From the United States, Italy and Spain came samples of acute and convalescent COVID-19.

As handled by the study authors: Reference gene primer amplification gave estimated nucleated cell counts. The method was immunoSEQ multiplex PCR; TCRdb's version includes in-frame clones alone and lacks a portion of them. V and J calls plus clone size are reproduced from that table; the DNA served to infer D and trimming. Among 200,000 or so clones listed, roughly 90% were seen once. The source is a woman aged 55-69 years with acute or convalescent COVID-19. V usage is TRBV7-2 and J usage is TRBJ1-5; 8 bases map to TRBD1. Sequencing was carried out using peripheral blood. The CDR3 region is CASSWSTGAQDQPQHF. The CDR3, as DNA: TGTGCCAGCAGCTGGTCGACAGGGGCGCAGGATCAGCCCCAGCATTTT.